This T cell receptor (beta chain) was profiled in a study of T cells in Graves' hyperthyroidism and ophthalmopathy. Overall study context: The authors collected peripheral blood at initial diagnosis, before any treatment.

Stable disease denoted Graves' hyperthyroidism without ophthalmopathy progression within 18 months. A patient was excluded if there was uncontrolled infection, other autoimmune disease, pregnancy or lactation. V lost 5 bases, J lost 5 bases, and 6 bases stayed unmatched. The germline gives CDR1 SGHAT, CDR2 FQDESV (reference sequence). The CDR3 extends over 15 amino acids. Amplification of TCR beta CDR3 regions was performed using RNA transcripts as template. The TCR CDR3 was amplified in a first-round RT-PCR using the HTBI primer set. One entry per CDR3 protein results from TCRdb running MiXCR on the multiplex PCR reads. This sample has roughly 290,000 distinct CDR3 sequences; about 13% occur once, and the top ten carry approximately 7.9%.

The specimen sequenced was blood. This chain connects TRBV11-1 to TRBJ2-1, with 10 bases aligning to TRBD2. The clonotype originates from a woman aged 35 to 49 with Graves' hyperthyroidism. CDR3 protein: CASSASGRRDNEQFF. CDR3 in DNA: TGTGCCAGCAGCGCTAGCGGGAGAAGGGACAATGAGCAGTTCTTC.